The sequence of this TCR beta chain was determined in a study of CD8 T cells in ankylosing spondylitis. From germline, CDR1 is DFQATT and CDR2 SNEGSKA (reference sequence). CDR3 size: 13 residues. V was pared by 4 bases and J by 7 bases, with 16 bases between. Study-level points and caveats: Disease-linked clones proved CD8+ and comparatively uncommon in peripheral blood. Within matched ankylosing spondylitis synovial fluid, disease-linked clones were reportedly significantly enriched.

With respect to this clonotype: Its antigen is unidentified.

Quantitative 5'-RACE with molecular barcodes generated TCR beta libraries. TCRdb re-analysed the 5' RACE reads in MiXCR, keeping a single row per CDR3 protein. Of under 150,000 distinct CDR3 sequences detected, roughly a tenth appear once; the ten largest clones hold approximately 3.6%. The chain links TRBV20-1 to TRBJ1-1; D remains ambiguous. The TCR originated in a male donor with ankylosing spondylitis or in good health (not recorded which). The sample taken for sequencing was blood, either unsorted or a sorted T cell fraction (not recorded which). The CDR3 coding sequence is TGCAGTGCTATCGCTCGGGCGTCATTTGAAGCTTTCTTT. Protein product: CSAIARASFEAFF.